This T cell receptor (beta chain) is from a study of blood T cell repertoires in COVID-19. Study summary: Samples of COVID-19 (acute and convalescent) were obtained from the United States, Italy and Spain.

Germline assignment: CDR1 LGHDT and CDR2 YNNKEL (reference sequence). Trimming took off 2 bases at V and 0 bases at J, with 11 bases between the two ends. CDR3 length equals 16 residues. Sequencing used immunoSEQ multiplex PCR; TCRdb keeps in-frame clones, though not all of them. The data contain almost 70,000 clones, roughly 73% of them singletons. V usage is TRBV3-1 (or the pseudogene TRBV3-2) and J usage is TRBJ1-3; TRBD1 might be the D (5 bases). The sample consisted of peripheral blood. The clonotype originates from a human donor in a cohort sampled during active COVID-19. The chain's CDR3 is CASSQNPDTSGNTIYF. The CDR3 DNA follows: TGTGCCAGCAGCCAAAATCCGGACACCTCTGGAAACACCATATATTTT.